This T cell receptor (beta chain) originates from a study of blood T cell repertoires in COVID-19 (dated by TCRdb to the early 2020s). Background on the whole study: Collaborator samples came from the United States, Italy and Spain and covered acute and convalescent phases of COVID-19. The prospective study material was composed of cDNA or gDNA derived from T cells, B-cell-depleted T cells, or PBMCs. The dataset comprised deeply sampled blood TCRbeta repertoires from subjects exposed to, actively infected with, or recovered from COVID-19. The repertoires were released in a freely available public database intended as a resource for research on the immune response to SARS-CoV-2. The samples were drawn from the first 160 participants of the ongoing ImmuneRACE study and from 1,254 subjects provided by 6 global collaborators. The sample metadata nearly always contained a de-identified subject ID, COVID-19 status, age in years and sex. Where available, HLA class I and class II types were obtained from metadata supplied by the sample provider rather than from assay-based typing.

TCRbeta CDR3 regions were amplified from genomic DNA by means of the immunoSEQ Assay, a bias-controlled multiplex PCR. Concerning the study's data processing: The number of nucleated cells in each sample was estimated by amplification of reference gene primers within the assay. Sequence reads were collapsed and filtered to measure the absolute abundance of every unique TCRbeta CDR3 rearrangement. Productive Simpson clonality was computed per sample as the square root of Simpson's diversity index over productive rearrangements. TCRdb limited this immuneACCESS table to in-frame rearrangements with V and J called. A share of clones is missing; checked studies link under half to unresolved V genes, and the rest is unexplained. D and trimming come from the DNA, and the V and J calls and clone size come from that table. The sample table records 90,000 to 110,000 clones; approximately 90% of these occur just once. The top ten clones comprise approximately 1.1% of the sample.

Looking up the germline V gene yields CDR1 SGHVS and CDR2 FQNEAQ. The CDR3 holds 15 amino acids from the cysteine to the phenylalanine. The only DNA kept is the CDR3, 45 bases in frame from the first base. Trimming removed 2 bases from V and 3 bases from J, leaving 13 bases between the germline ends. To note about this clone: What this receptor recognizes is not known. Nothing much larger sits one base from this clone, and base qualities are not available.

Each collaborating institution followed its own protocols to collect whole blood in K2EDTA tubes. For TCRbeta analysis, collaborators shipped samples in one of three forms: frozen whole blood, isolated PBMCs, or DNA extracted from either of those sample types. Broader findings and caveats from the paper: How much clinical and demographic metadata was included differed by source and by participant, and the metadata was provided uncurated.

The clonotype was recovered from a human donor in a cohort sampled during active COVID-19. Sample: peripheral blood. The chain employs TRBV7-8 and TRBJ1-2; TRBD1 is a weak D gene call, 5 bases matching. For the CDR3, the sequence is CASSLMFGGDYGYTF. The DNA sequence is TGTGCCAGCAGCTTAATGTTTGGGGGGGACTATGGCTACACCTTC.